Following are 4 T cell receptor beta chains from one sample sequenced in a study of response to subunit inactivated influenza vaccine. TCRdb passed the RT-PCR reads through MiXCR, listing each CDR3 protein once. The data hold a few hundred thousand distinct CDR3 sequences, with over 20% observed a single time. The specimen comprised PBMCs from blood, sampled less than 22 months after vaccination. The receptors shown here come from a man in his fifties or sixties who received an inactivated influenza vaccine.

At least ten counts were recorded for this clonotype. The chain recombines TRBV29-1 with TRBJ2-1, with 8 bases that match TRBD2. The V and J ends lost 4 bases and 5 bases, in that order; junction bases with no gene match: 10. The CDR3 covers 15 residues. Per the germline V gene, CDR1 is SQVTM and CDR2 is ANQGSEA. CDR3 region: CSVVTDGRGDNEQFF. Written as DNA, the CDR3 is TGCAGCGTTGTAACGGACGGGCGGGGGGACAATGAGCAGTTCTTC.

This clonotype was picked up many times. The CDR3 bases are TGTGCCATCAGTGAGCCATCCATGGAAAAACTGTTTTTT. The encoded protein is CAISEPSMEKLFF. The chain combines TRBV10-3 with TRBJ1-4; no clear D gene. The ends were cut back, 2 bases at V and 8 bases at J, with 9 bases in the middle. The CDR3 spans 13 residues. Germline V gives CDR1 ENHRY, CDR2 SYGVKD.

The genes are TRBV4-2 and TRBJ2-7; possible D gene TRBD2, 5 bases. The CDR3 covers 14 residues. Germline V CDR1 and CDR2: LGHNA, YNFKEQ. The ends were cut back, 0 bases at V and 10 bases at J, with 16 bases in the middle. CDR3 residues: CASSQDNSEGVQYF. CDR3 DNA sequence: TGTGCCAGCAGCCAAGATAATTCCGAGGGAGTTCAGTACTTC.

Comment on this clonotype: In this CDR3 the conserved last residue, phenylalanine or tryptophan, is missing, so a read error is likely. The chain uses TRBV10-3 and TRBJ2-2, with 9 bases matching TRBD1. The CDR3 length is 13 residues. Germline V gene data show CDR1 as ENHRY and CDR2 as SYGVKD. Germline trimming cut 7 bases from V and 4 bases from J; bases unmatched to any gene: 1. The CDR3 nucleotides read TGTGCCATCATGGACAGGGGCACCGGGGAGCTGTTTCTT. Protein product: CAIMDRGTGELFL.